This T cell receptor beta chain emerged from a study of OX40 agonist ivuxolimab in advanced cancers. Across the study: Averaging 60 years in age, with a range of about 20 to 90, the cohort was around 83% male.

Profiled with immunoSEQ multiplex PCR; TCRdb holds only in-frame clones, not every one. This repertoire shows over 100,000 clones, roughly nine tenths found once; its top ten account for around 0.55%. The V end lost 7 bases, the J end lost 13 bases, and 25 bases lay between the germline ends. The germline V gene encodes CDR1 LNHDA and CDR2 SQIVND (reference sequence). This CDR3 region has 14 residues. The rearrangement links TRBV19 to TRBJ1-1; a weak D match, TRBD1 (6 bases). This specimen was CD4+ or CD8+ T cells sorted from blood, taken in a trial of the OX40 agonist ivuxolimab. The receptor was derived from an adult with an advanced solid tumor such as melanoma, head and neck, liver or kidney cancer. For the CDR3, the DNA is TGTGCCAGTAACTTGATAGGGGGGACGCCCGACGTTTTCTTT. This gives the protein CASNLIGGTPDVFF. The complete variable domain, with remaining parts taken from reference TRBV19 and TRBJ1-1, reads DGGITQSPKYLFRKEGQNVTLSCEQNLNHDAMYWYRQDPGQGLRLIYYSQIVNDFQKGDIAEGYSVSREKKESFPLTVTSAQKNPTAFYLCASNLIGGTPDVFFGQGTRLTVV.